This TCR beta chain was observed in a study of shared clonotypes between healthy human individuals. Background on the study: Donors, aged 18 to 49, were a couple of women and three men. The study, taken as a whole, reports: Investigators collected only blood, and repertoires in tissues likely differ.

The sample holds one count of this clone. Its specificity is unknown. Unsorted PBMC DNA sequencing spanned ten immunoSEQ deep assay plates. Sequencing was performed with immunoSEQ multiplex PCR; in TCRdb, only in-frame clones are kept and a portion is missing. The sample has about half a million clones; approximately 81% are singletons. The germline V gene encodes CDR1 SNHLY and CDR2 FYNNEI. The CDR3 length is 13 residues. Trimming stripped 10 bases from V and 7 bases from J, with 19 bases between. Every donor was a Caucasian adult from Nashville, Tennessee. The sequenced sample consisted of PBMCs. This rearrangement joins TRBV2 to TRBJ1-2; possibly TRBD1 for D (5 bases). The receptor comes from a woman between 40 and 50 years old in good health. Some clones in this sample may be carry-over from other donors' samples. For the CDR3, the DNA is TGTGCCACTACCGGGGGGTGGGTATCTGGCTACACCTTC. Protein: CATTGGWVSGYTF.